A single sample is the source of the 10 T cell receptor beta chains below, sequenced in a study of control samples from healthy donors and cancer patients. Clones were sequenced by immunoSEQ multiplex PCR, and TCRdb holds only the in-frame ones, with some missing. The table has 100,000 to 150,000 clones, roughly 87% seen once. The sequencing input was blood. The source of these receptors is a man younger than 35 in good health.

V usage is TRBV5-6 and J usage is TRBJ2-1; 8 bases are shared with TRBD2. Per germline, CDR1 SGHDT and CDR2 YYEEEE. V trimming: 2 bases; J trimming: 6 bases; junction bases outside the gene matches: 7. The CDR3 spans 15 residues. CDR3 DNA: TGTGCCAGCAGCTTAGGCGGGAGGCCCTCCAATGAGCAGTTCTTC. Protein product: CASSLGGRPSNEQFF.

CDR3 region: CASSLAGTGAVEQYF. The CDR3 region has the DNA TGTGCCAGCAGCTTGGCCGGGACAGGGGCGGTCGAGCAGTACTTC. V is TRBV7-9 and J is TRBJ2-7; 10 positions agree with TRBD1. V was pared by 3 bases and J by 6 bases, with 8 bases of the junction left unmatched. The CDR3 covers 15 residues. Germline V gene sequence: CDR1 SEHNR, CDR2 FQNEAQ (reference sequence).

The chain is built from TRBV6-6 and TRBJ2-7, with D possibly TRBD1 on 6 matching bases. V was trimmed by 8 bases and J by 2 bases, leaving 13 bases between them. This CDR3 comprises 13 residues. Looked up from germline, CDR1 is MNHNY and CDR2 is SVGAGI (reference sequence). The CDR3 reads CASGAGAAYEQYF. The CDR3 bases are TGTGCCAGCGGGGCAGGGGCGGCCTACGAGCAGTACTTC.

The J gene is TRBJ1-5, the V gene TRBV2, with TRBD1 identical over 7 bases. In germline, CDR1 is SNHLY, CDR2 FYNNEI. This CDR3 comprises 17 residues. V gave up 6 bases and J gave up 2 bases; unmatched junction bases: 13. The chain's CDR3 is CASRDQKGQSRNQPQHF. DNA of the CDR3: TGTGCCAGCAGGGACCAGAAGGGACAGTCGCGCAATCAGCCCCAGCATTTT.

V and J are TRBV18 and TRBJ1-5; 8 bases map to TRBD1. CDR3 length: 15 residues. CDR1 is KGHSH, CDR2 LQKENI, per germline. Unmatched junction bases numbered 10, after V lost 5 bases and J lost 7 bases. In nucleotides, the CDR3 is TGTGCCAGCTCATTCGGACAGGGACGGGAACAGCCCCAGCATTTT. Translating it yields CASSFGQGREQPQHF.

The rearrangement links TRBV6-1 to TRBJ1-1, with D possibly matching TRBD1 (5 bases). V dropped 1 base and J dropped 11 bases, with 20 bases sitting between them. Germline-derived CDR1 and CDR2 are MNHNS and SASEGT. This CDR3 is 15 amino acids long. CDR3 coding DNA: TGTGCCAGCAGTGAAGATCCAGGGAAGAGAATGGCGGCTTTCTTT. Its translation: CASSEDPGKRMAAFF.

CDR3 sequence: CASSSKIAGRMSYEQYF. CDR3 DNA sequence: TGTGCCAGCAGCTCGAAAATAGCGGGTAGAATGTCCTACGAGCAGTACTTC. The chain is built from TRBV11-2 and TRBJ2-7; 7 bases are shared with TRBD2. CDR1 and CDR2 from the germline V gene are SGHAT and FQNNGV. Trimming at V came to 4 bases and at J to 1 base, leaving 13 bases not matched to a gene. The CDR3 is 17 amino acids.

The chain combines TRBV6-2 or TRBV6-3 with TRBJ1-2, with 7 bases that match TRBD1. V dropped 6 bases and J dropped 13; count of bases not matched to a gene: 14. Germline CDR1 reads MNHEY; CDR2 reads SVGEGT. CDR3 length: 13 amino acids. The CDR3 bases are TGTGCCAGCAGCTCCACCACGACAGGGAGCTGCACCTTC. Translated: CASSSTTTGSCTF.

The chain is built from TRBV10-3 and TRBJ2-6, with D unclear. CDR1 ENHRY and CDR2 SYGVKD come from the germline V gene. Deletions cut 4 bases from V and 0 bases from J, with 7 bases between. The CDR3 consists of 15 residues. CDR3 in DNA: TGTGCCATCAGTGGTTGGAGCTCTGGGGCCAACGTCCTGACTTTC. Residues: CAISGWSSGANVLTF.

This clone was counted once. The chain is built from TRBV27 and TRBJ1-5, with D hard to call. This CDR3 contains 13 residues. V lost 5 bases and J 4 bases, leaving 9 bases between the germline ends. Per the germline V gene, CDR1 is MNHEY and CDR2 is SMNVEV (reference sequence). The CDR3 region is CASSPSMNQPQHF. CDR3 coding DNA: TGTGCCAGCAGTCCCTCGATGAATCAGCCCCAGCATTTT.